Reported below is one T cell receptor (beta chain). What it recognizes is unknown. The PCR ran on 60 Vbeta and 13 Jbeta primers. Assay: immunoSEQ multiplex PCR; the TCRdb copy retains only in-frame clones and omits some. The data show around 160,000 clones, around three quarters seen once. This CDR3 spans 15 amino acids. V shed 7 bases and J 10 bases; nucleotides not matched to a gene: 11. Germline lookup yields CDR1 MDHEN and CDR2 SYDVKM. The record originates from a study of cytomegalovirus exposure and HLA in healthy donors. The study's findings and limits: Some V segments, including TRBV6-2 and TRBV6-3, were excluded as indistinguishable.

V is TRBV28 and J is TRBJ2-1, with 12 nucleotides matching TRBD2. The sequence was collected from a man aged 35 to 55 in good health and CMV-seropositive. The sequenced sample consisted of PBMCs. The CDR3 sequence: CASNRVSLAGGEQFF. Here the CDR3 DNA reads TGTGCCAGCAACAGGGTTTCACTAGCGGGAGGCGAGCAGTTCTTC.